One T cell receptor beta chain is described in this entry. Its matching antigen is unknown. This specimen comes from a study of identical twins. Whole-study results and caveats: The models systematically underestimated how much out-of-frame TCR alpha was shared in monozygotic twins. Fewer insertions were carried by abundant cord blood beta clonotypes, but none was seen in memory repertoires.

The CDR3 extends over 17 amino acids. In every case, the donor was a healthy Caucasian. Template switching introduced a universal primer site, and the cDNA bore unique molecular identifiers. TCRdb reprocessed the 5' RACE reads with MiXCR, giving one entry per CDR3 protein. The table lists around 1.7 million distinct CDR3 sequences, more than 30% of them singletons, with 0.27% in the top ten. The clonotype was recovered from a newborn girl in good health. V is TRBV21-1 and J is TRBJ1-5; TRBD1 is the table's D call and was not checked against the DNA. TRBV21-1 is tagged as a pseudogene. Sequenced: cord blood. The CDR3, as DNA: TGTGCCAGCAGCAAAGCCGACCAGGGGGTGGGCAATCAGCCCCAGCATTTT. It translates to CASSKADQGVGNQPQHF.